This entry describes one T cell receptor beta chain. Its antigen is currently unknown. The V and J ends lost 3 bases and 3 bases respectively, with 15 bases between them. Germline-derived CDR1 and CDR2 are SGDLS and YYNGEE. This CDR3 region has 15 residues. This sample is part of a study of CD8+ T cells in alopecia areata. RNA was isolated and reverse transcribed to cDNA, the sequencing template. Assay: immunoSEQ multiplex PCR; the TCRdb copy retains only in-frame clones and omits some. The table includes fewer than 250,000 clones, approximately 38% detected once. General observations from the study: TCRs were shared less clearly across patients than in mice, possibly for HLA-related reasons. Lesional tissue from the scalp (especially in alopecia totalis/universalis) showed higher clonality than normal scalp.

Indicated treatment: oral pan-JAK inhibitor, 5-10 mg twice daily. Peripheral blood, together with lesional scalp punch biopsies, was collected from alopecia areata patients. This specimen consisted of CD4+ T cells sorted from blood, obtained around week 31, from a patient treated with tofacitinib. The chain links TRBV9 to TRBJ1-2; tentatively, D is TRBD1 (5 bases). The TCR originated in a human donor with alopecia areata. The CDR3 DNA follows: TGTGCCAGCAGCGGCGTCAGGGTTGGGTACTATGGCTACACCTTC. Amino acid sequence: CASSGVRVGYYGYTF.